The T cell receptor (beta chain) under discussion was sequenced for a study of blood T cell repertoires in COVID-19 (dated by TCRdb to 2019 to 2021). With regard to the full study: Collaborator samples came from the United States, Italy and Spain and covered acute and convalescent phases of COVID-19. The repertoires were released in a freely available public database meant as a resource for research on the immune response to SARS-CoV-2. The material from the prospective study consisted of cDNA or gDNA derived from T cells, B-cell-depleted T cells, or PBMCs. Deeply sampled blood TCRbeta repertoires from subjects exposed to, actively infected with, or recovered from COVID-19 were included in the dataset. Where available, HLA class I and class II types were taken from metadata supplied by the sample provider and were not determined by assay-based typing. Samples came from the ongoing ImmuneRACE study (first 160 participants) plus 1,254 subjects from 6 global collaborators. Nearly every sample came with metadata listing a de-identified subject ID, COVID-19 status, age in years and sex. Summary of the overall study and its limitations: The quantity of clinical and demographic metadata differed by source and by participant and was supplied without curation.

V lost 0 bases and J lost 4 bases, and the count of bases not matched to a germline gene is 5. CDR1 and CDR2 are read off the germline V gene as SGDLS and YYNGEE. Reading from cysteine to phenylalanine, the CDR3 counts 15 amino acids. CDR3 DNA is the only sequence kept; it has 45 bases, read in frame from the first base. Remarks on this clone: Its cognate antigen has yet to be identified. The sample holds no much larger clone one base away, and base qualities are not on file.

Each collaborating institution followed its own protocols to collect whole blood in K2EDTA tubes. Collaborator samples were shipped for TCRbeta analysis as frozen whole blood, isolated PBMCs, or DNA extracted from either sample type. TCRbeta CDR3 regions were amplified from genomic DNA by means of the immunoSEQ Assay, a bias-controlled multiplex PCR. In the authors' own workflow: The number of nucleated cells in each sample was estimated by amplification of reference gene primers within the assay. Sequence reads were collapsed and filtered to measure the absolute abundance of every unique TCRbeta CDR3 rearrangement. For each sample, productive Simpson clonality was calculated by taking the square root of Simpson's diversity index across productive rearrangements. TCRdb holds this immuneACCESS table with in-frame rearrangements only. Some clones are missing; in checked studies, unresolved V genes explain under half, and the rest has no known cause. V and J calls and clone size are those listed in that table; D and trimming were worked out from the DNA. Recorded for this sample are some 71,000 clones; about nine tenths of them occurred a single time. Of the sample, 4.5% to 5.5% is held by the ten largest clones.

The sequence was obtained from a woman aged 18 to 35 with acute or convalescent COVID-19. The sample taken for sequencing was peripheral blood. The V and J genes are TRBV9 and TRBJ2-3, and 7 bases in between align with TRBD2. The nucleotide sequence is TGTGCCAGCAGCGTAGGCGGGAGTGGGGCAGATACGCAGTATTTT. This is translated as CASSVGGSGADTQYF.